Below are 12 T cell receptor beta chains sequenced from a single sample in a study of cytomegalovirus exposure and HLA in healthy donors. In the PCR, 60 Vbeta and 13 Jbeta primers were used. Measured with immunoSEQ multiplex PCR; TCRdb has only the in-frame clones, and not every one. The sample lists about 150,000 clones; 70% to 80% were seen once. The source material was PBMCs. Receptors were obtained from a man between 25 and 39 years old in good health and CMV-seronegative.

V and J are TRBV2 and TRBJ1-1; no reliable D call. Germline values: CDR1 SNHLY, CDR2 FYNNEI. Between the trimmed V and J ends, which lost 7 bases and 13 bases, there was a span of 19 bases. This CDR3 comprises 12 residues. The CDR3 nucleotides are TGTGCCAGCACCGAACTCCCCCCCCCAGGTTTCTTT. Its protein product is CASTELPPPGFF.

The J gene is TRBJ2-7, the V gene TRBV15; 8 positions match TRBD2. CDR1 is LNHNV, CDR2 YYDKDF, per germline (reference sequence). V lost 9 bases, J lost 0 bases, and 4 bases stayed unmatched. The CDR3 is 13 residues long. The CDR3 nucleotides are TGTGCCACTGCAGCGGGGGACTCCTACGAGCAGTACTTC. Its translation: CATAAGDSYEQYF.

This clone was found a few times. The gene calls are TRBV4-3 and TRBJ2-7; D perhaps matches TRBD2 (5 bases). The CDR3 runs 14 residues. Looked up from germline, CDR1 is LGHNA and CDR2 is YSLEER. Trimming stripped 0 bases from V and 3 bases from J, with 9 bases between. The chain's CDR3 is CASSQDLRDYEQYF. DNA for the CDR3: TGCGCCAGCAGCCAAGATCTTCGGGACTACGAGCAGTACTTC.

This clone appeared a single time. The V and J genes are TRBV15 and TRBJ1-4; 9 positions agree with TRBD1. The CDR3 has 18 amino acids. The ends lost 1 base at V and 1 base at J; junction bases unmatched: 7. Germline CDR1 LNHNV, CDR2 YYDKDF (reference sequence). The CDR3 DNA is TGTGCCACCAGCAGAGTTTATGGACAGGGGATAACTAATGAAAAACTGTTTTTT. Protein sequence: CATSRVYGQGITNEKLFF.

V is TRBV5-4 and J is TRBJ2-1; 12 bases are shared with TRBD2. Per germline, CDR1 SGHNT and CDR2 YYREEE (reference sequence). J lost 1 base, V lost 4 bases, and 6 bases had no gene match. This CDR3 is 17 amino acids long. The DNA of the CDR3 is TGTGCCAGCAGCCTAGCGGGGGGGCTTGGATCCTACAATGAGCAGTTCTTC. Translated, it gives CASSLAGGLGSYNEQFF.

The CDR3 region has the DNA TGTGCCAGCAAGGACAGGGGGTCCGGGGCCAACGTCCTGACTTTC. This sequence encodes CASKDRGSGANVLTF. The V gene is TRBV6-5, the J gene TRBJ2-6, with 10 positions matching TRBD1. With V trimmed by 7 bases and J by 4 bases, 4 bases remained unmatched. Germline-derived CDR1 and CDR2 are MNHEY and SVGAGI. The CDR3 is 15 residues long.

A word on this clone: At one end the junction does not follow the germline gene, possibly because of a read error. The CDR3 sequence: CSSSPEGTALSTEAFF. As DNA, the CDR3 is TGTTCCAGCAGCCCGGAGGGGACGGCTCTATCCACTGAAGCTTTCTTT. V usage is TRBV7-9 and J usage is TRBJ1-1, with D perhaps TRBD1 (5 bases). Germline V gene lookup returns CDR1 SEHNR and CDR2 FQNEAQ (reference sequence). This CDR3 contains 16 residues.

The chain employs TRBV27 and TRBJ2-7; the D is unclear. Germline CDR1 is MNHEY and CDR2 is SMNVEV (reference sequence). Trimming stripped 0 bases from V and 3 bases from J, with 6 bases between. The CDR3 contains 13 residues. This CDR3 reads CASSLSESYEQYF. Written as DNA, the CDR3 is TGTGCCAGCAGTTTATCGGAGAGCTACGAGCAGTACTTC.

The rearrangement links TRBV7-9 to TRBJ1-2; 12 bases are a match to TRBD1. J lost 8 bases, V lost 3 bases, and 7 bases had no gene match. The germline V gene encodes CDR1 SEHNR and CDR2 FQNEAQ (reference sequence). This CDR3 spans 15 amino acids. CDR3 coding DNA: TGTGCCAGCAGCTTTCCGGGACAGGGGGCGCGAGGCTACACCTTC. Amino acid sequence: CASSFPGQGARGYTF.

This clone was seen a few times. Written as DNA, the CDR3 is TGTGCCAGCAGTGAACTAGGGGGCGGTGGAAACACCATATATTTT. Protein: CASSELGGGGNTIYF. The chain is built from TRBV2 and TRBJ1-3, with TRBD1 identical over 7 bases. CDR3 length: 15 amino acids. V shed 2 bases, J shed 3 bases, and the junction held 4 bases outside the gene matches. Germline CDR1 SNHLY, CDR2 FYNNEI.

The V gene is TRBV13, the J gene TRBJ1-1; D is ambiguous. CDR1 is PRHDT and CDR2 is FYEKMQ in the germline V gene (reference sequence). The CDR3 extends over 14 amino acids. Trimming took 0 bases from V and 1 from J, leaving 6 bases between them. The CDR3, as DNA: TGTGCCAGCAGCTTAGGGGCCTCGAACACTGAAGCTTTCTTT. Amino acids: CASSLGASNTEAFF. Using reference TRBV13 and TRBJ1-1 for the parts outside the CDR3, the full variable domain is AAGVIQSPRHLIKEKRETATLKCYPIPRHDTVYWYQQGPGQDPQFLISFYEKMQSDKGSIPDRFSAQQFSDYHSELNMSSLELGDSALYFCASSLGASNTEAFFGQGTRLTVV.

This clone was observed a few times. The rearrangement links TRBV6-5 to TRBJ2-5; D is uncertain. This CDR3 has 13 amino acids. The germline V gene has CDR1 MNHEY and CDR2 SVGAGI. V lost 5 bases and J lost 5, with 12 bases in between. The CDR3 nucleotides read TGTGCCAGCAGTGAAGCTCCCAGGGAGACCCAGTACTTC. It is translated as CASSEAPRETQYF.